These T cell receptor beta chains were read from a single sample in a study of molecular identifiers for immune sequencing clone quantification. In TCRdb, the PCR reads were re-called with MiXCR into one record per CDR3 protein. The table records about 640,000 distinct CDR3 sequences, less than 20% of them present only once. The sample was naive CD8+ T cells from blood, with Jurkat cell RNA spiked in. These receptors were collected from a human donor in good health. Some libraries in this study had Jurkat cell RNA spiked in. CDR3s leave out the opening cysteine and the closing phenylalanine or tryptophan. Fields, in order: J gene, V gene, CDR3 length, CDR3 protein.

TRBJ2-2 TRBV4-3 13 ASSPTSLSTGELF
TRBJ1-1 TRBV27 13 ASRTRDRVHTEAF
TRBJ1-5 TRBV5-4 14 ASSLNVTQGGQPQH
TRBJ2-6 TRBV7-6 13 ASSGITSGANVLT
TRBJ2-3 TRBV3-1 14 ASSQDPGQGWDTQY
TRBJ2-5 TRBV20-1 12 SARDPGIQETQY
TRBJ2-1 TRBV6-5 17 ASSYSIDRGGLAYNEQF
TRBJ2-5 TRBV6-6 12 ASSYGGREETQY
TRBJ2-7 TRBV25-1 11 ASRGRGGYEQY
TRBJ2-7 TRBV4-3 16 ASSQSLIVGPYSYEQY
TRBJ1-5 TRBV12-3/TRBV12-4 13 ASSATGVSNQPQH
TRBJ2-7 TRBV10-2 10 ASSVASYEQY
TRBJ2-3 TRBV23-1 11 ASSQGETDTQY
TRBJ1-2 TRBV6-2/TRBV6-3 10 ASGRGNYGYT
TRBJ2-1 TRBV28 13 ASSLTSGAFNEQF
TRBJ2-1 TRBV7-2 10 ASSWTSPEQF
TRBJ2-5 TRBV7-9 13 ASSSPGQGRETQY
TRBJ2-1 TRBV11-2 11 ASSFAWNNEQF
TRBJ1-4 TRBV6-1 12 ASSELGSNEKLF
TRBJ1-5 TRBV6-1 13 ASSDVALSNQPQH
TRBJ1-2 TRBV3-1 12 ASSQVGENYGYT
TRBJ2-5 TRBV11-2 12 ASSFLGGDQTQY
TRBJ2-7 TRBV12-3/TRBV12-4 13 ASSQLRLENYEQY
TRBJ1-2 TRBV27 15 ASSFLPFPGTGDGYT
TRBJ1-5 TRBV6-2/TRBV6-3 13 ASTLQGFGNQPQH
TRBJ2-2 TRBV7-9 12 ASSLVLPTGELF
TRBJ2-7 TRBV5-4 12 ASSLWTSPYEQY
TRBJ1-1 TRBV20-1 12 SPPERGMNTEAF
TRBJ2-6 TRBV7-2 14 ASITGRSSGANVLT
TRBJ1-3 TRBV6-2/TRBV6-3 14 ASRGIDRYSGNTIY
TRBJ2-1 TRBV9 14 ASSVATLAGIGEQF
TRBJ2-1 TRBV28 15 ASGSPMGQGPYNEQF
TRBJ1-1 TRBV6-2/TRBV6-3 11 ASSYGEDTEAF
TRBJ2-7 TRBV10-3 13 AISESREKDYKQY
TRBJ2-4 TRBV6-7 19 ASSLGQGLRGKDLAKNIQY
TRBJ2-3 TRBV4-3 12 ASSQSSGRDTQY
TRBJ2-7 TRBV6-2/TRBV6-3 12 ASSYQASSYEQY
TRBJ2-7 TRBV2 16 ASSVDSSRGVKTYEQY
TRBJ2-7 TRBV4-1 12 ASSPGGGRYEQY
TRBJ2-7 TRBV5-1 13 ASSVRQGANYEQY
TRBJ1-4 TRBV18 12 ASSPQDEREKLF
TRBJ2-1 TRBV12-3/TRBV12-4 14 ASSFPTGGVSDEQF
TRBJ2-4 TRBV11-1 16 ASSTPILDGKSKNIQY
TRBJ2-7 TRBV5-6 13 ASSWTGTGRYEQY
TRBJ2-5 TRBV2 12 ASRVDVNQETQY
TRBJ1-1 TRBV15 11 ATSTGQTYEAF
TRBJ2-1 TRBV4-1 13 ASSYSGGACNEQF
TRBJ1-2 TRBV27 13 ASSFAGDPNYGYT